The 10 T cell receptor beta chains below all came from one sample that was sequenced in a study of cytomegalovirus exposure and HLA in healthy donors. PCR involved 60 Vbeta and 13 Jbeta primers. Profiled with immunoSEQ multiplex PCR; TCRdb holds only in-frame clones, not every one. The data contain roughly 150,000 clones, 70% to 90% of them seen just once; the ten biggest clones take up 2.5% to 3%. Sequenced material: PBMCs. The receptors come from a man aged 25 to 45 in good health and CMV-seropositive.

The chain combines TRBV19 with TRBJ1-1; D not resolved. The V gene lost 4 bases and the J gene lost 1 base, with 16 bases spanning the gap. Germline CDR1 and CDR2: LNHDA and SQIVND (reference sequence). This CDR3 has 16 amino acids. In nucleotides, the CDR3 is TGTGCCAGTAGTAAACAGTTCCTTTTACGGAACACTGAAGCTTTCTTT. Translated, it gives CASSKQFLLRNTEAFF.

This chain links TRBV6-5 with TRBJ1-4; 10 nucleotides agree with TRBD1. CDR3 length: 15 amino acids. The junction had 9 bases not matched to a gene; V was cut back by 4 bases and J by 10 bases. CDR1 and CDR2 from the germline V gene are MNHEY and SVGAGI. The chain's CDR3 is CASSLDRGRIGKLFF. CDR3 DNA sequence: TGTGCCAGCAGTTTAGACAGGGGGCGAATCGGAAAACTGTTTTTT.

The V gene is TRBV7-3, the J gene TRBJ2-1, with 16 bases matching TRBD2. The CDR3 has 17 residues. The germline CDR1 and CDR2 sequences are SGHTA and FQGTGA. The V and J ends lost 1 base and 8 bases, in that order; junction bases with no gene match: 5. The DNA for the CDR3 is TGTGCCAGCAGCTTAAGGGGACTAGCGGGAGGGCGGGATGAGCAGTTCTTC. It codes for CASSLRGLAGGRDEQFF.

The chain has TRBV19 and TRBJ1-3, with TRBD1 matching 8 bases. CDR3 length: 15 amino acids. Trimming took 6 bases from V and 10 from J; bases not matched to a gene: 14. Germline values: CDR1 LNHDA, CDR2 SQIVND (reference sequence). As DNA, the CDR3 is TGTGCCAGTAGCACTCCCGGACAGGGAAAAGGTACCATATATTTT. Protein product: CASSTPGQGKGTIYF.

V is TRBV9 and J is TRBJ1-4; 7 bases fit TRBD1. Germline loops: CDR1 SGDLS, CDR2 YYNGEE. The V segment lost 0 bases and the J segment 7 bases; nucleotides outside the gene matches: 6. CDR3 length: 15 amino acids. Here the CDR3 DNA reads TGTGCCAGCAGCGTAGCAAAGCAGGGGGGTGAAAAACTGTTTTTT. It translates to CASSVAKQGGEKLFF. The entire variable domain, with the rest obtained from reference TRBV9 and TRBJ1-4, is as follows: DSGVTQTPKHLITATGQRVTLRCSPRSGDLSVYWYQQSLDQGLQFLIQYYNGEERAKGNILERFSAQQFPDLHSELNLSSLELGDSALYFCASSVAKQGGEKLFFGSGTQLSVL.

This clone was counted a single time. The chain couples TRBV19 to TRBJ2-1, with 15 bases matching TRBD2. The CDR3 length is 15 residues. With V trimmed by 3 bases and J by 7 bases, 1 base remained unmatched. CDR1 is LNHDA and CDR2 is SQIVND in the germline V gene (reference sequence). The CDR3 sequence: CASSIGLAGGNEQFF. CDR3 coding DNA: TGTGCCAGTAGTATTGGACTAGCGGGAGGGAATGAGCAGTTCTTC. Using reference TRBV19 and TRBJ2-1 for the parts outside the CDR3, the full variable domain is DGGITQSPKYLFRKEGQNVTLSCEQNLNHDAMYWYRQDPGQGLRLIYYSQIVNDFQKGDIAEGYSVSREKKESFPLTVTSAQKNPTAFYLCASSIGLAGGNEQFFGPGTRLTVL.

This chain connects TRBV7-2 to TRBJ1-1, with 7 bases aligning to TRBD1. Germline V gene sequence: CDR1 SGHTA, CDR2 FQGNSA. V gave up 1 base and J gave up 1 base; unmatched junction bases: 9. The CDR3 loop spans 17 amino acids. The CDR3 coding sequence is TGTGCCAGCAGCTTAGGAGGGGGCGGAGGCCGGAACACTGAAGCTTTCTTT. Encoded protein: CASSLGGGGGRNTEAFF.

V and J are TRBV7-2 and TRBJ2-3; no clear D. The CDR3 is made up of 13 amino acids. V was cut by 5 bases and J by 2 bases, with 8 bases left in between. Germline V gives CDR1 SGHTA, CDR2 FQGNSA. CDR3 in amino acids: CASSPQFTDTQYF. Written as DNA, the CDR3 is TGTGCCAGCAGCCCCCAATTCACAGATACGCAGTATTTT.

This chain joins TRBV5-1 and TRBJ2-7, with 7 bases aligning to TRBD1. This CDR3 has 16 residues. Germline V gene sequence: CDR1 SGHRS, CDR2 YFSETQ. Trimming cost V 4 bases and J 1 base; bases outside gene matches: 11. The CDR3 sequence: CASSNPDRTWSYEQYF. CDR3 DNA sequence: TGCGCCAGCAGCAACCCGGACAGGACGTGGTCCTACGAGCAGTACTTC.

The chain combines TRBV5-5 with TRBJ2-1; TRBD1 matches at 11 bases. In germline, CDR1 is SGHKS, CDR2 YYEKEE (reference sequence). The CDR3 contains 15 residues. Losses at the gene ends were 2 bases for V and 7 bases for J; bases not matched to a gene: 5. The CDR3 spells CASSFRTGGMNEQFF. CDR3 sequence (DNA): TGTGCCAGCAGCTTCAGGACAGGGGGCATGAATGAGCAGTTCTTC.